A selection of T cell receptor beta chains follows, all from one sample in a study of OX40 agonist ivuxolimab in advanced cancers. Only in-frame clones appear in the TCRdb table, and some are missing; sequencing was by immunoSEQ multiplex PCR. The sample includes 97,000 or so clones, nearly 90% of them seen just once. The sequencing here drew on CD4+ or CD8+ T cells sorted from blood, taken in a trial of the OX40 agonist ivuxolimab. The source is an adult with an advanced solid tumor such as melanoma, head and neck, liver or kidney cancer. The CDR3 runs from the conserved cysteine through the conserved F or W. A D gene is named only where the DNA matches it firmly. Size values are once, few and many counts, or a class for expanded clones, and some rows have none.

TRBJ2-3,TRBV2,.,TRBD2,TGTGCCAGCAGTGGGGGGAGGGAAAGGGCGGACACAGATACGCAGTATTTT,CASSGGRERADTDTQYF
TRBJ1-2,TRBV27,.,.,TGTGCCAGCAGTACGGGGGGGTCTAACGGCTACACCTTC,CASSTGGSNGYTF
TRBJ2-7,TRBV6-5,.,.,TGTGCCAGCAGGCAAGGACAGCCCTACGAGCAGTACTTC,CASRQGQPYEQYF
TRBJ1-4,TRBV14,.,.,TGTGCCAGCAGCCAATGGGGTGGTGAAAAACTGTTTTTT,CASSQWGGEKLFF
TRBJ1-4,TRBV6-1,.,.,TGTGCCAGCAGTCCGGCCCTCGTGGAAAAACTGTTTTTT,CASSPALVEKLFF
TRBJ2-6,TRBV18,.,.,TGTGCCAGCTCACCAACTGGGGCCAACGTCCTGACTTTC,CASSPTGANVLTF
TRBJ2-2,TRBV4-2,once,TRBD1,TGTGCCAGCACCAGCTATCAGGGGGCTACGAACACCGGGGAGCTGTTTTTT,CASTSYQGATNTGELFF
TRBJ1-4,TRBV7-9,.,.,TGTGCCAGCAGCGCGGTACAGGTGGGGGAAAAACTGTTTTTT,CASSAVQVGEKLFF
TRBJ1-5,TRBV7-9,.,TRBD1,TGTGCCAGCAGCTTAACAGCCGGGACAGGGAATCAGCCCCAGCATTTT,CASSLTAGTGNQPQHF
TRBJ1-4,TRBV28,.,TRBD1,TGTGCCAGCAGTTTGACGCGTGGGACAGGGAAAAAACTGTTTTTT,CASSLTRGTGKKLFF
TRBJ2-6,TRBV5-1,.,.,TGCGCCAGCAGGGCCTCTGGGGCCAACGTCCTGACTTTC,CASRASGANVLTF
TRBJ1-2,TRBV20-1,.,.,TGCGCACCTACGGGAGACTATGGCTACACCTTC,CAPTGDYGYTF
TRBJ1-5,TRBV4-1,.,.,TGCGCCAGCAGCCAAGAGTCAGAAAATCAGCCCCAGCATTTT,CASSQESENQPQHF
TRBJ1-6,TRBV7-2,.,.,TGTGCCAGCAGCTTAGATTACTCTCTCTCCTATAATTCACCCCTCCACTTT,CASSLDYSLSYNSPLHF
TRBJ1-4,TRBV18,.,.,TGTGCCAGCTCACCAGCCTCGAATGAAAAACTGTTTTTT,CASSPASNEKLFF
TRBJ2-7,TRBV7-2,.,.,TGTGCCAGCAGCTTAGCCCCTCGGGTCGACTACGAGCAGTACTTC,CASSLAPRVDYEQYF
TRBJ2-5,TRBV28,.,.,TGTGCCAGCAGTTTGCCAACGGGGGTAGGAAAGACCCAGTACTTC,CASSLPTGVGKTQYF
TRBJ2-7,TRBV5-6,.,.,TGTGCCAGCAGCCTCGATACCTACGAGCAGTACTTC,CASSLDTYEQYF
TRBJ2-1,TRBV10-2,.,.,TGCGCCAGCAGCGACATTACAGGGATATCCTACAATGAGCAGTTCTTC,CASSDITGISYNEQFF
TRBJ1-1,TRBV4-2,.,.,TGTGCCAGCAGCCAAGATCTTGGGAAAACCGAAGCTTTCTTT,CASSQDLGKTEAFF
TRBJ1-1,TRBV28,once,.,TGTGCCAGCAGTTACTCGACACCTCCGAACACTGAAGCTTTCTTT,CASSYSTPPNTEAFF
TRBJ2-5,TRBV5-1,.,TRBD1,TGCGCCAGCAGCTTGTCGACAGGGGTACTTCAAGAGACCCAGTACTTC,CASSLSTGVLQETQYF
TRBJ1-5,TRBV6-1,once,.,TGTGCCAGCAGTGAAAGTGGGTTCCTCAGACAGCATTTT,CASSESGFLRQHF
TRBJ1-6,TRBV19,.,.,TGTGCCAGTAGTATCGAGGGGAGGAATTCACCCCTCCACTTT,CASSIEGRNSPLHF
TRBJ2-3,TRBV14,.,.,TGTGCCAGCAGCCAAGAGGCCACTAGCACAGATACGCAGTATTTT,CASSQEATSTDTQYF
TRBJ2-5,TRBV7-3,.,TRBD2,TGTGCCAGCAGCTCCCCGGGACTAGCGGGGAGAGGGGAACGGACCCAGTACTTC,CASSSPGLAGRGERTQYF
TRBJ1-5,TRBV9,few,.,TGTGCCAGCAGCGCCGGACACGATCAGCCCCAGCATTTT,CASSAGHDQPQHF
TRBJ2-1,TRBV14,.,TRBD2,TGTGCCAGCAGCCAAATGACTAGCGGCTACAATGAGCAGTTCTTC,CASSQMTSGYNEQFF
TRBJ1-2,TRBV29-1,.,TRBD1,TGCAGCGTTGAAGGGGGAGGGGGCAGCTATGGCTACACCTTC,CSVEGGGGSYGYTF
TRBJ2-5,TRBV21-1,.,.,TGTGCCAGCAGCCGCGACCCCGGGCTGGCGGGGAGAGAGACCCAGTACTTC,CASSRDPGLAGRETQYF
TRBJ2-3,TRBV5-1,.,TRBD2,TGCGCCAGCAGCTTGTTTAGCGGGAACACAGATACGCAGTATTTT,CASSLFSGNTDTQYF
TRBJ2-1,TRBV25-1,.,.,TGTGCCAGTAAAAAGCAGGCAGCCGAGCAGTTCTTC,CASKKQAAEQFF
TRBJ2-2,TRBV5-4,few,TRBD2,TGTGCCAGCAGCCAGGGCGGGGGGGTGAACACCGGGGAGCTGTTTTTT,CASSQGGGVNTGELFF
TRBJ2-7,TRBV6-5,.,.,TGTGCCAGCAGTTACTCGGCGGGACATCCAAATCGGGTCTTC,CASSYSAGHPNRVF
TRBJ1-1,TRBV4-2,.,TRBD1,TGTGCCAGCAGCCAACCGGGACAGGGGAACACTGAAGCTTTCTTT,CASSQPGQGNTEAFF
TRBJ1-2,TRBV2,.,.,TGTGCCAGCAGTGTCTCGAGGAGCCAGAGTGGCTACACCTTC,CASSVSRSQSGYTF
TRBJ1-1,TRBV19,.,.,TGTGCCACCCACCCCGGGGTGAACACTGAAGCTTTCTTT,CATHPGVNTEAFF
TRBJ1-1,TRBV5-1,.,.,TGCGCCAGCAGCCCCGGGGGCAGCGGGAACACTGAAGCTTTCTTT,CASSPGGSGNTEAFF
TRBJ1-2,TRBV10-3,.,TRBD1,TGTGCCATCAGTGGGACAGGGGTTGGTGGCTACACCTTC,CAISGTGVGGYTF
TRBJ1-5,TRBV2,.,.,TGTGCCAGCAGTTTTCGACCCGGTAGCAATCAGCCCCAGCATTTT,CASSFRPGSNQPQHF
TRBJ2-2,TRBV18,.,TRBD2,TGTGCCAGCTCACCCCCGGCGGGGGGGCCCACCGGGGAGCTGTTTTTT,CASSPPAGGPTGELFF
TRBJ1-4,TRBV19,.,.,TGTGCCACCCAACATACAGGGAACAATGAAAAACTGTTTTTT,CATQHTGNNEKLFF
TRBJ2-6,TRBV5-1,.,.,TGCGCCAGCAGCTCCAATTCTGGCGGGGCCAACGTCCTGACTTTC,CASSSNSGGANVLTF
TRBJ2-2,TRBV6-1,.,.,TGTGCCAGCAGCCGACTTGGTTCCGGGGAGCTGTTTTTT,CASSRLGSGELFF
TRBJ2-7,TRBV27,.,TRBD2,TGTGCCAGCAGTTTAACCAGCGGGAGTAAGGAGCAGTACTTC,CASSLTSGSKEQYF
TRBJ1-1,TRBV6-1,.,.,TGTGCCAGCAGTGTCGGATCAGGGACTGAAGCTTTCTTT,CASSVGSGTEAFF
TRBJ2-5,TRBV5-1,once,.,TGCGCCAGCAGCTTGGATCTCGGGGGTGAGACCCAGTACTTC,CASSLDLGGETQYF
TRBJ2-7,TRBV4-2,.,.,TGTGCCAGCAGCCAGGGGACCGGGTACGAGCAGTACTTC,CASSQGTGYEQYF
TRBJ2-2,TRBV19,few,TRBD2,TGTGCCAGTACTTCACTACTAGCGGGAGGGCCCGGGGAGCTGTTTTTT,CASTSLLAGGPGELFF
TRBJ1-2,TRBV30,.,.,TGTGCCTGGGGGCCTATAGGCAGCGCAAGCTATGGCTACACCTTC,CAWGPIGSASYGYTF
TRBJ1-4,TRBV2,few,TRBD1,TGTGCCAGCAATACAGGGGGCGCGGGTGAAAAACTGTTTTTT,CASNTGGAGEKLFF
TRBJ2-3,TRBV5-1,.,.,TGCGCCAGCAGCTCCCCCATCGCAGATACGCAGTATTTT,CASSSPIADTQYF
TRBJ2-5,TRBV25-1,.,.,TGTGCCAGCAGTGGCCAGGGAAAGGTAAAGACCCAGTACTTC,CASSGQGKVKTQYF
TRBJ2-3,TRBV4-2,.,TRBD2,TGTGCCAGCAGCCCAGGAGGACTAGCGGGAGGTGCAGATACGCAGTATTTT,CASSPGGLAGGADTQYF
TRBJ2-4,TRBV6-5,.,TRBD1,TGTGCCAGCAGTTACTCAGGGGGCGGCATTCAGTACTTC,CASSYSGGGIQYF
TRBJ2-3,TRBV5-1,.,.,TGCGCCAGCGGACTAGGGGGAGGTACGCAGTATTTT,CASGLGGGTQYF
TRBJ2-1,TRBV6-1,.,TRBD2,TGTGCTTCCACGGGGGGCTACAATGAGCAGTTCTTC,CASTGGYNEQFF
TRBJ1-5,TRBV19,.,.,TGTGCCAGTAGTATAGTGGGGAATAACAATCAGCCCCAGCATTTT,CASSIVGNNNQPQHF